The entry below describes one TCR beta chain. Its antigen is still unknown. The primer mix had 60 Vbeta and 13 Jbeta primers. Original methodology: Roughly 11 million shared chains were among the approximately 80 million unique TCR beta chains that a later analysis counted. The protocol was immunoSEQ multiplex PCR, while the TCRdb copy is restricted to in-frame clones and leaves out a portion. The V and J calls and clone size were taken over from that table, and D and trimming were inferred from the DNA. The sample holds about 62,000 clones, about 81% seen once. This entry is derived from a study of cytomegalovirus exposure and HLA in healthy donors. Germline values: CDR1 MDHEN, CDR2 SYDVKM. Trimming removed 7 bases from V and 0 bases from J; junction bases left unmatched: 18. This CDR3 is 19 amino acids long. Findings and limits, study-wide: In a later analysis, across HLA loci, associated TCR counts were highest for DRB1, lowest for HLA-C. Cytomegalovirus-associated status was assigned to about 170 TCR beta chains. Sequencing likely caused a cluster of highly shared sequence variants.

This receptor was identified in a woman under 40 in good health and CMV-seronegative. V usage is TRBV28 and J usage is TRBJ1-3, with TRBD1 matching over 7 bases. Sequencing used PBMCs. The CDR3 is CASTNSRRTGLNSGNTIYF. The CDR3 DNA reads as TGTGCCAGCACCAACTCTCGAAGGACAGGCCTCAACTCTGGAAACACCATATATTTT.